These T cell receptor beta chains were read from a single sample in a study of blood T cell repertoires in COVID-19. Clones were sequenced by immunoSEQ multiplex PCR, and TCRdb holds only the in-frame ones, with some missing. The data hold over 250,000 clones, with roughly 88% observed a single time. The sequencing sample was made of peripheral blood. These receptors were collected from a woman in her seventies with acute or convalescent COVID-19. CDR3s include the opening cysteine and the closing phenylalanine or tryptophan. Each record gives: V gene, J gene, clone size, D gene, CDR3 DNA, CDR3 protein. D genes are given only for firm matches. Only some rows state a clone size, as once, few, many or a class for expanded clones.

>TRBV19|TRBJ1-1|NA|NA
TGTGCCAGTAGTTGGGTAGGGGCGGGGGACACTGAAGCTTTCTTT
CASSWVGAGDTEAFF
>TRBV29-1|TRBJ1-2|once|TRBD1
TGCAGCGTTGGACAGGGGGGGGACGATGGCTACACCTTC
CSVGQGGDDGYTF
>TRBV19|TRBJ2-7|once|NA
TGTGCCAGTAGTGACTTTGGCAGCTCCTACGAGCAGTACTTC
CASSDFGSSYEQYF
>TRBV5-6|TRBJ1-4|NA|NA
TGTGCCAGCAGCTTGCTACAGGCTGATGAAAAACTGTTTTTT
CASSLLQADEKLFF
>TRBV29-1|TRBJ1-1|NA|NA
TGCAGCGTTGAGCAGGGGACTGAAGCTTTCTTT
CSVEQGTEAFF
>TRBV25-1|TRBJ1-1|NA|NA
TGTGCCAGCAGTGATTTCGACATCCTTGAAGCTTTCTTT
CASSDFDILEAFF
>TRBV7-2|TRBJ2-1|NA|NA
TGTGCCAGCAGCTTAGTGGGGGGCCCGGGACTACCCAATGAGCAGTTCTTC
CASSLVGGPGLPNEQFF
>TRBV6-1|TRBJ2-7|NA|NA
TGTGCCAGCACCCCCCCTGGGGGGGCCTACTACGAGCAGTACTTC
CASTPPGGAYYEQYF
>TRBV7-8|TRBJ2-5|NA|TRBD2
TGTGCCAGCAGCTTACGTAGCGGGGGGCCGCGGGAGACCCAGTACTTC
CASSLRSGGPRETQYF
>TRBV11-2|TRBJ2-6|NA|NA
TGTGCCAGCAGCTTAACGGGTGGGGCCAACGTCCTGACTTTC
CASSLTGGANVLTF
>TRBV7-2|TRBJ1-6|NA|NA
TGTGCCAGCAGCTCCCGTTCATGGCGGAGCAATTCACCCCTCCACTTT
CASSSRSWRSNSPLHF
>TRBV19|TRBJ2-1|NA|TRBD2
TGTGCCAGTAGTATTCGAGCGGGGGGGCGCAATGAGCAGTTCTTC
CASSIRAGGRNEQFF
>TRBV6-6|TRBJ2-2|NA|TRBD2
TGTGCCAGCAGCTTTACCGGGGCGGGAGGGAACTCGTTCACCGGGGAGCTGTTTTTT
CASSFTGAGGNSFTGELFF
>TRBV3-1/TRBV3-2|TRBJ1-6|NA|NA
TGTGCCAGCAGCCAACCAGGGGTTTTTTCACCCCTCCACTTT
CASSQPGVFSPLHF
>TRBV6-5|TRBJ2-2|NA|NA
TGTGCCAGCAGTTTCACTACCGGGGAGCTGTTTTTT
CASSFTTGELFF
>TRBV6-1|TRBJ1-2|once|TRBD1
TGTGCCAGCAGTGGCCACAGGGGCTCCTCTTCTAACTATGGCTACACCTTC
CASSGHRGSSSNYGYTF
>TRBV4-1|TRBJ1-2|NA|TRBD1
TGCGCCAGCAGCCAAGTCGGGACAGGAGTGAATGGCTACACCTTC
CASSQVGTGVNGYTF
>TRBV19|TRBJ1-2|NA|NA
TGTGCCAGCAAGACTCGAGCGAACTATGGCTACACCTTC
CASKTRANYGYTF
>TRBV4-2|TRBJ2-2|NA|TRBD2
TGTGCCAGCAGATTCGGGGGGGTGAACACCGGGGAGCTGTTTTTT
CASRFGGVNTGELFF
>TRBV3-1/TRBV3-2|TRBJ1-2|NA|NA
TGTGCCAGCAGCCCTCGGACAGTGGCTAACTATGGCTACACCTTC
CASSPRTVANYGYTF
>TRBV24-1|TRBJ1-6|NA|NA
TGTGCCACCAGTGATGGTCGGGGAGTGGATTCACCCCTCCACTTT
CATSDGRGVDSPLHF
>TRBV29-1|TRBJ2-7|NA|TRBD1
TGCAGCGCATTGACAGGGGGCATCTACGAGCAGTACTTC
CSALTGGIYEQYF
>TRBV15|TRBJ1-2|NA|NA
TGTGCCACCAGCAGAGATCGGGGGGCAGGGTATGGCTACACCTTC
CATSRDRGAGYGYTF
>TRBV7-8|TRBJ2-1|NA|TRBD1
TGTGCCAGCAGCCTACGACAGGGCGGTAATGAGCAGTGGCAGTTCTTC
CASSLRQGGNEQWQFF
>TRBV3-1/TRBV3-2|TRBJ1-3|NA|NA
TGTGCCAGCAGCCAGAGTTGGAGAGCCTCTGGAAACACCATATATTTT
CASSQSWRASGNTIYF
>TRBV9|TRBJ1-2|NA|TRBD1
TGTGCCAGCAGCGCTCGACAGGGGGCCTGGGGCTACACCTTC
CASSARQGAWGYTF
>TRBV5-1|TRBJ1-3|NA|TRBD1
TGCGCCAGCAGCCGGGACAGGGTGGTTCGGAACACCATATATTTT
CASSRDRVVRNTIYF
>TRBV3-1/TRBV3-2|TRBJ1-3|once|NA
TGTGCCAGCAGCCAAGAGCGGGTCTCTGGAAACACCATATATTTT
CASSQERVSGNTIYF
>TRBV6-1|TRBJ2-5|NA|NA
TGTGCCAGCAGTGAAGGGGGCGGCAGCGTGTACCAAGAGACCCAGTACTTC
CASSEGGGSVYQETQYF
>TRBV6-1|TRBJ2-3|few|TRBD2
TGTGCCAGCAGAATTAGCGGGAGCCGCACAGATACGCAGTATTTT
CASRISGSRTDTQYF
>TRBV29-1|TRBJ2-2|once|NA
TGCAGCGTTCAACCGAGAACCACCGGGGAGCTGTTTTTT
CSVQPRTTGELFF
>TRBV10-1|TRBJ2-2|NA|TRBD1
TGCGCCAGCAGAGGACAGGTGGACACCGGGGAGCTGTTTTTT
CASRGQVDTGELFF
>TRBV6-5|TRBJ1-3|NA|NA
TGTGCCAGCAGCCCCCAGGGAAACACCATATATTTT
CASSPQGNTIYF
>TRBV3-1/TRBV3-2|TRBJ1-3|NA|NA
TGTGCCAGCAGCCAAGGGCTCCGGGGCTCTGGAAACACCATATATTTT
CASSQGLRGSGNTIYF
>TRBV3-1/TRBV3-2|TRBJ2-7|NA|TRBD2
TGTGCCAGCAGCCAAGCGGGGGGGAGCTCCTACGAGCAGTACTTC
CASSQAGGSSYEQYF
>TRBV28|TRBJ1-5|once|NA
TGTGCCAGCAGTTTCTCCAGTAGCAATCAGCCCCAGCATTTT
CASSFSSSNQPQHF
>TRBV18|TRBJ1-2|NA|NA
TGTGCCAGCTCACGTCAGGGTGGCTATGGCTACACCTTC
CASSRQGGYGYTF
>TRBV21-1|TRBJ1-5|NA|NA
TGTGCCAGCAGCCCTTATGACAGGGCTCAGCCCCAGCATTTT
CASSPYDRAQPQHF
>TRBV5-4|TRBJ1-3|NA|NA
TGTGCCACACAGCCTCCCCCAGGGGCCTCTGGAAACACCATATATTTT
CATQPPPGASGNTIYF
>TRBV11-1|TRBJ1-1|NA|TRBD1
TGTGCCAGCAGCCCAATCAGGGGGGTAGAGACTGAAGCTTTCTTT
CASSPIRGVETEAFF
>TRBV3-1/TRBV3-2|TRBJ1-2|NA|TRBD1
TGTGCCAGCAGCCAACCTGGACAGGGGGCGGTAGGCGGCTACACCTTC
CASSQPGQGAVGGYTF
>TRBV6-5|TRBJ2-5|NA|TRBD2
TGTGCCAGCAGTTCCTCAGCGGGGGGCCGGACCCAGTACTTC
CASSSSAGGRTQYF
>TRBV20-1|TRBJ1-2|NA|NA
TGCAGTGCTAGTTACACGGGCTATGGCTACACCTTC
CSASYTGYGYTF
>TRBV25-1|TRBJ1-2|NA|NA
TGTGCCAGCAGTGAGGTCTGGGAGACTGATGGCTACACCTTC
CASSEVWETDGYTF
>TRBV3-1/TRBV3-2|TRBJ1-2|few|NA
TGTGCCAGCAGCCAAGGCCGGACATTGGTCTATGGCTACACCTTC
CASSQGRTLVYGYTF
>TRBV5-1|TRBJ2-2|NA|NA
TGCGCCAGCAGCGAACCCGAACGGTGGGAGCTGTTTTTT
CASSEPERWELFF
>TRBV27|TRBJ1-1|NA|NA
TGTGCCAGCAGGGGGCGGGGGAAGGGCACTGAAGCTTTCTTT
CASRGRGKGTEAFF
>TRBV6-5|TRBJ1-3|NA|TRBD1
TGTGCCAGCATCCAGGACAGGGCTTCTGGAAACACCATATATTTT
CASIQDRASGNTIYF
>TRBV18|TRBJ2-7|NA|NA
TGTGCCAGCTCGCGTACAGGGCTCTCCTACGAGCAGTACTTC
CASSRTGLSYEQYF
>TRBV6-6|TRBJ1-2|NA|NA
TGTGCCAGCAGTTACTCCGGACCCCGGGACTCGAAAGGCTACACCTTC
CASSYSGPRDSKGYTF
>TRBV24-1|TRBJ2-1|once|TRBD2
TGTGCCACCAGTGATAACGGGGGGTACAATGAGCAGTTCTTC
CATSDNGGYNEQFF
>TRBV5-1|TRBJ2-1|NA|TRBD1
TGCGCCAGCAGATCCGGACAGGGGAATGAGCAGTTCTTC
CASRSGQGNEQFF
>TRBV6-5|TRBJ2-1|NA|TRBD2
TGTGCCAGCCGGGGGGCGGGGGGCCTCGATGAGCAGTTCTTC
CASRGAGGLDEQFF
>TRBV5-1|TRBJ2-3|NA|TRBD2
TGCGCCAGCTTGCGGACCCCGGGGGGGGCAGATACGCAGTATTTT
CASLRTPGGADTQYF
>TRBV6-5|TRBJ2-7|few|NA
TGTGCCAGCAGGGGACAAGCCTACGAGCAGTACTTC
CASRGQAYEQYF
>TRBV5-4|TRBJ2-2|NA|TRBD1
TGTGCCAGCAGTTTGGACAGGTCGGGCACCGGGGAGCTGTTTTTT
CASSLDRSGTGELFF
>TRBV6-5|TRBJ2-1|NA|NA
TGTGCCAGCAGTACGGGTCGCCTCAATGAGCAGTTCTTC
CASSTGRLNEQFF
>TRBV10-3|TRBJ1-1|NA|NA
TGTGCCACAGAGGTCAGCATGAACACTGAAGCTTTCTTT
CATEVSMNTEAFF
>TRBV3-1/TRBV3-2|TRBJ2-3|NA|TRBD2
TGTGCCAGCAGGAGTAGCGGGGGCACAGATACGCAGTATTTT
CASRSSGGTDTQYF